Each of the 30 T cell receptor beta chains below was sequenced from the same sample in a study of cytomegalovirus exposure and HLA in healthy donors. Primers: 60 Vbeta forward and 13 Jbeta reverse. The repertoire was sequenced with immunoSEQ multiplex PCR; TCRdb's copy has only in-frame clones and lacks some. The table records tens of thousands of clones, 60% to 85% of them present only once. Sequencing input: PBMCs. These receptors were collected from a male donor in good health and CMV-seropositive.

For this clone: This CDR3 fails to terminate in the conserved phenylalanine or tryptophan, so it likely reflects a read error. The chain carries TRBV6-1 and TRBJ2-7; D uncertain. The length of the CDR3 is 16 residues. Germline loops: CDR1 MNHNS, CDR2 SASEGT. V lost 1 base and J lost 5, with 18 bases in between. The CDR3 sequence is CASSEVVTDPINEQYL. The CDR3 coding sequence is TGTGCCAGCAGTGAAGTGGTAACAGATCCAATAAACGAGCAGTACCTC.

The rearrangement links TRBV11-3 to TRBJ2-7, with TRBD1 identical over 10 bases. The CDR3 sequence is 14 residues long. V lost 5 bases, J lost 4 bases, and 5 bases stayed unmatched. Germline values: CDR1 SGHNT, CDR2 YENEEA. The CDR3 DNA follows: TGTGCCAGCAGCCCCCGGGACAGGGGTTACGAGCAGTACTTC. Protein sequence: CASSPRDRGYEQYF.

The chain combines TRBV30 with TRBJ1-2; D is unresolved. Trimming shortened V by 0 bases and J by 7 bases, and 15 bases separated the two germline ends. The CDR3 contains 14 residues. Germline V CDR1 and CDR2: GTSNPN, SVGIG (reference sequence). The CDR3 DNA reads TGTGCCTGGAGTGTACAACCTAGATCCGGTGGCTACACCTTC. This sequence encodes CAWSVQPRSGGYTF.

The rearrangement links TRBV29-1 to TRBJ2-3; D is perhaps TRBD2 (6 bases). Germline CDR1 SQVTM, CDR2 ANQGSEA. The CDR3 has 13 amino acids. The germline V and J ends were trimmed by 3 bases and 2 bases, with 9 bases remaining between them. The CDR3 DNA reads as TGCAGCGTTGACAGGGACTTCACAGATACGCAGTATTTT. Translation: CSVDRDFTDTQYF.

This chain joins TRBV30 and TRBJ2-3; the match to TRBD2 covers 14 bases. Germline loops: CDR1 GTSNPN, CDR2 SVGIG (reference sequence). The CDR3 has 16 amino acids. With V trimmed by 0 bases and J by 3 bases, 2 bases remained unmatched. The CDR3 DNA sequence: TGTGCCTGGAGTGTGGGACTAGCGGGAGTTACAGATACGCAGTATTTT. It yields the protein CAWSVGLAGVTDTQYF.

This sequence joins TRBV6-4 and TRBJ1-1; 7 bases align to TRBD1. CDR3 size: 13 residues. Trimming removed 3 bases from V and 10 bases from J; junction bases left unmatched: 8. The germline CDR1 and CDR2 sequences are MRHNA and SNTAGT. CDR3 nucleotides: TGTGCCAGCAGTGAGATCGACAGGGCCCCAGCTTTCTTT. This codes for CASSEIDRAPAFF.

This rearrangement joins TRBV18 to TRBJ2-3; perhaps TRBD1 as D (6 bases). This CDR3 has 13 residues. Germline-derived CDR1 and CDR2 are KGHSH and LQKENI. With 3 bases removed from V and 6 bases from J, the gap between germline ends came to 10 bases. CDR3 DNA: TGTGCCAGCTCACCCCACAGGGAGGATACGCAGTATTTT. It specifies CASSPHREDTQYF. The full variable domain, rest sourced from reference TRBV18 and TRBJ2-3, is NAGVMQNPRHLVRRRGQEARLRCSPMKGHSHVYWYRQLPEEGLKFMVYLQKENIIDESGMPKERFSAEFPKEGPSILRIQQVVRGDSAAYFCASSPHREDTQYFGPGTRLTVL.

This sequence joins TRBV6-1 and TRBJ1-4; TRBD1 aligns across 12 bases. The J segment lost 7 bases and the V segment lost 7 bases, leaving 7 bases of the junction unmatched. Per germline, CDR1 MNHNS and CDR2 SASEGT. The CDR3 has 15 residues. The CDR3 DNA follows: TGTGCCAGCAATACGGGACAGGGGGCGGTTGAAAAACTGTTTTTT. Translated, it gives CASNTGQGAVEKLFF.

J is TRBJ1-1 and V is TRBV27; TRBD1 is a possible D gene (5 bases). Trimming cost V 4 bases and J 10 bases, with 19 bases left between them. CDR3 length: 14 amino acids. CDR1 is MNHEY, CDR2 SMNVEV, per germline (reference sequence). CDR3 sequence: CASSYRDSEWGAFF. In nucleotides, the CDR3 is TGTGCCAGCAGTTACCGGGACTCCGAATGGGGAGCTTTCTTT.

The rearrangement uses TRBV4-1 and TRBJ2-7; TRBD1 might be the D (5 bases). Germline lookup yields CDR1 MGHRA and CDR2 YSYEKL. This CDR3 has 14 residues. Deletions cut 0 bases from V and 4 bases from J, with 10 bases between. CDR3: CASSQEARDYEQYF. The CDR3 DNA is TGCGCCAGCAGCCAAGAAGCCAGGGATTACGAGCAGTACTTC.

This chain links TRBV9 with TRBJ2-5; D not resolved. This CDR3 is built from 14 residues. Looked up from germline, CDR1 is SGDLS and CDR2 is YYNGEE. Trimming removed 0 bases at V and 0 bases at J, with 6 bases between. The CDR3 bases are TGTGCCAGCAGCGTAGAAAGCTACCAAGAGACCCAGTACTTC. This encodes CASSVESYQETQYF.

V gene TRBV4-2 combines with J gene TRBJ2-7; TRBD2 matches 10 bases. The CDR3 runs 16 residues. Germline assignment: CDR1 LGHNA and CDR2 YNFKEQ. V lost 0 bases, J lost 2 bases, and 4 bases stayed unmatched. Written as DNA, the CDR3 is TGTGCCAGCAGCCAAGAAGGAGCGGGGGGGACCTACGAGCAGTACTTC. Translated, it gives CASSQEGAGGTYEQYF.

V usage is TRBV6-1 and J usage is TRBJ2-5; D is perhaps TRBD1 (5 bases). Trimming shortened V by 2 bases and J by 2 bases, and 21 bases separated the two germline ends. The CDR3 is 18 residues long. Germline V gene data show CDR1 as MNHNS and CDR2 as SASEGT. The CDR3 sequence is CASSEFEWGSAGQETQYF. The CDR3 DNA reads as TGTGCCAGCAGTGAATTCGAATGGGGATCAGCAGGGCAAGAGACCCAGTACTTC.

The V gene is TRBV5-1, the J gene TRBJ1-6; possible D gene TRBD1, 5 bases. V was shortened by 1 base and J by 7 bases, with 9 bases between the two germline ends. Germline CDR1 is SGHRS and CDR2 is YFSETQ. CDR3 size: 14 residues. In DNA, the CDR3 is TGCGCCAGCAGCTTGACAGGAGTCAATTCACCCCTCCACTTT. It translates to CASSLTGVNSPLHF.

The CDR3 reads CASSEWDTNTEAFF. The CDR3 region has the DNA TGTGCCAGCTCCGAATGGGACACGAACACTGAAGCTTTCTTT. The J gene is TRBJ1-1, the V gene TRBV18, with a weak D call TRBD1 (6 bases). The V end was cut by 6 bases, the J end by 1 base, with 12 bases between. CDR1 is KGHSH and CDR2 is LQKENI in the germline V gene. The CDR3 spans 14 residues.

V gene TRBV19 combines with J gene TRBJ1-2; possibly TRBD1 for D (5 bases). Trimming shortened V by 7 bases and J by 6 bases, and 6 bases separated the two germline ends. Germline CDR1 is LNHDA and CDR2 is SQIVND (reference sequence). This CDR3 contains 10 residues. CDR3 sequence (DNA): TGTGCCAGTACGGGGGATGGCTACACCTTC. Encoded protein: CASTGDGYTF. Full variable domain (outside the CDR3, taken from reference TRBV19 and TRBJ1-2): DGGITQSPKYLFRKEGQNVTLSCEQNLNHDAMYWYRQDPGQGLRLIYYSQIVNDFQKGDIAEGYSVSREKKESFPLTVTSAQKNPTAFYLCASTGDGYTFGSGTRLTVV.

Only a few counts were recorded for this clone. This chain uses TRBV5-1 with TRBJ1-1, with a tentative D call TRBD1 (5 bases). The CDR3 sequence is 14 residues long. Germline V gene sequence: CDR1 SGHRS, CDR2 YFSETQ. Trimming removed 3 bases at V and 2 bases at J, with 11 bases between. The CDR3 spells CASSSSGVNTEAFF. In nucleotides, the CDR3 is TGCGCCAGCAGCTCCTCGGGGGTTAACACTGAAGCTTTCTTT.

The CDR3 sequence: CASSQPRTGGSGQYF. The CDR3 DNA reads TGTGCCAGCAGCCAACCTCGGACAGGGGGCAGCGGGCAGTACTTC. The gene calls are TRBV7-3 and TRBJ2-7; 11 bases fit TRBD1. CDR3 length: 15 amino acids. The V gene end was trimmed by 5 bases and the J gene end by 9 bases; junction bases not matched to a gene: 12. From germline, CDR1 is SGHTA and CDR2 FQGTGA.

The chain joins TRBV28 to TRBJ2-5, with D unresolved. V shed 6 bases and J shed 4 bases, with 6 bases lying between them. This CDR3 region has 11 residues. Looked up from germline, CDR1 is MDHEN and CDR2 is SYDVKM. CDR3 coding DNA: TGTGCCAGCAGCATGAGAGAGACCCAGTACTTC. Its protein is CASSMRETQYF.

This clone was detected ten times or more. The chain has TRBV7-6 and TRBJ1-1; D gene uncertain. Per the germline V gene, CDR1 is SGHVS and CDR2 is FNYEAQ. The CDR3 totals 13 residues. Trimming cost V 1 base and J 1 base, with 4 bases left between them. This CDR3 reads CASSLDRNTEAFF. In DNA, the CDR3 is TGTGCCAGCAGCTTAGACAGGAACACTGAAGCTTTCTTT. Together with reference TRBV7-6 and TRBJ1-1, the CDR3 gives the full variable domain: GAGVSQSPRYKVTKRGQDVALRCDPISGHVSLYWYRQALGQGPEFLTYFNYEAQQDKSGLPNDRFSAERPEGSISTLTIQRTEQRDSAMYRCASSLDRNTEAFFGQGTRLTVV.

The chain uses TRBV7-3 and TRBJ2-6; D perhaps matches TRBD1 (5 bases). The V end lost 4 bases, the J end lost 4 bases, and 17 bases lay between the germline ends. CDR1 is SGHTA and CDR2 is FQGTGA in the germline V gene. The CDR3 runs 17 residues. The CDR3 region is CASSWRQGATGANVLTF. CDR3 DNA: TGTGCCAGCAGCTGGCGGCAGGGCGCCACCGGGGCCAACGTCCTGACTTTC.

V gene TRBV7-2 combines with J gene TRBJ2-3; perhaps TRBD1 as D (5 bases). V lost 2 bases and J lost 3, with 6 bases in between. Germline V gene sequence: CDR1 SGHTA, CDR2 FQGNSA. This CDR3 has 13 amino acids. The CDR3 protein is CASSLKGTDTQYF. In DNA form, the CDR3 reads TGTGCCAGCAGCTTAAAGGGGACAGATACGCAGTATTTT.

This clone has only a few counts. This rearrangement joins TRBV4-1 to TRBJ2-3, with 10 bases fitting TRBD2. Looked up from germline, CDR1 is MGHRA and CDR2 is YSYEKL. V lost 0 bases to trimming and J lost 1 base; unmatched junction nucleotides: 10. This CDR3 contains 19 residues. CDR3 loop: CASSQDGRAGGPGTDTQYF. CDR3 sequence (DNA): TGCGCCAGCAGCCAAGATGGTAGAGCGGGAGGGCCGGGCACAGATACGCAGTATTTT.

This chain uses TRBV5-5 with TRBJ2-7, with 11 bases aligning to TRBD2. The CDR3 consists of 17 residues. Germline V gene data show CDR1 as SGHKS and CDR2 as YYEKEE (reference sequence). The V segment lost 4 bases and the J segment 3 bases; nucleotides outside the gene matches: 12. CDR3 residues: CASSLGLAGHRSYEQYF. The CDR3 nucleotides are TGTGCCAGCAGCCTCGGACTAGCGGGCCATCGAAGCTACGAGCAGTACTTC.

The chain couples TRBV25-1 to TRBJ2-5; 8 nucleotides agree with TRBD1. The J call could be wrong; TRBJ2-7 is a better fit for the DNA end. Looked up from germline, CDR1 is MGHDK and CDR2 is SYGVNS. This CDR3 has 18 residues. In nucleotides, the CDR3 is TGTGCCAGCAGTGAGTACTTGGGCGCGTCAGGGGGCCGGTACGAGCAGTACTTC. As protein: CASSEYLGASGGRYEQYF.

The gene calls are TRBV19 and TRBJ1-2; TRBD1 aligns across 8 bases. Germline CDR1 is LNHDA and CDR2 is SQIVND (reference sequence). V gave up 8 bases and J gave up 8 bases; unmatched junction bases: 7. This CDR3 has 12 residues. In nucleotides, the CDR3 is TGTGCCAGTTCCCAGGGGGCTGAAGGCTACACCTTC. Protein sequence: CASSQGAEGYTF.

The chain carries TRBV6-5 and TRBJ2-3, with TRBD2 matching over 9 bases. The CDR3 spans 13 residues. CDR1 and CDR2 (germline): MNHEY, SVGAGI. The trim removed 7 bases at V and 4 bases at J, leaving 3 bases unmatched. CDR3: CASKASGADTQYF. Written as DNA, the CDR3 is TGTGCCAGCAAGGCTAGCGGGGCAGATACGCAGTATTTT.

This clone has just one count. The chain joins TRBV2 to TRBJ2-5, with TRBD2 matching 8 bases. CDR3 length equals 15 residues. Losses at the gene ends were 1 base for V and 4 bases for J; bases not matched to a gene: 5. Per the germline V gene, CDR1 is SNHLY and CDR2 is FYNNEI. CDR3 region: CASSEGGGSPETQYF. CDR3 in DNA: TGTGCCAGCAGTGAAGGCGGGGGGTCCCCAGAGACCCAGTACTTC.

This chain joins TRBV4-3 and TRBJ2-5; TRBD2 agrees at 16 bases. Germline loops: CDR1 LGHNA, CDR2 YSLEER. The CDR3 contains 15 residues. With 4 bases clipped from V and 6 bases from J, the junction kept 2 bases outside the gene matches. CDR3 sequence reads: CASSPGLAGGQTQYF. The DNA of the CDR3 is TGCGCCAGCAGCCCGGGACTAGCGGGGGGGCAGACCCAGTACTTC.

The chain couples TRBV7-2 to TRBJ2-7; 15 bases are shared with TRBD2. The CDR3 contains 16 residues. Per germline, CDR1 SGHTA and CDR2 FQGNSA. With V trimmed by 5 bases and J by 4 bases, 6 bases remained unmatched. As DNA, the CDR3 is TGTGCCAGCAGCAAACGGACTAGCGGGAGGGTATACGAGCAGTACTTC. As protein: CASSKRTSGRVYEQYF.